In this sample, the clone carrying this TCR beta chain turned up a few times. The CDR3 spans 16 residues. V shed 0 bases and J 0 bases; nucleotides not matched to a gene: 1. Germline CDR1 and CDR2: SGHNT and YYREEE (reference sequence). These data belong to a study of CD8+CD57+ T cells in acquired aplastic anemia. TCR beta VDJ and CDR3 profiles were obtained from a genomic DNA template. Via MiXCR, TCRdb re-called the reads, giving one row per CDR3 protein. The top ten clones hold 0.9% to 1.2% of a sample with 200,000 to 250,000 distinct CDR3 sequences, roughly 33% of them seen once. The chain joins TRBV5-4 to TRBJ2-3; TRBD2 matches 10 bases. The receptor was derived from a human donor in good health, serving as a control. Sequencing was done on a sample of sorted CD4+, CD8+, or CD8+CD57+ T cells (not recorded which) from PBMCs. The CDR3 DNA reads TGTGCCAGCAGCTTGGGGGGACTAGCGAGCACAGATACGCAGTATTTT. Its protein is CASSLGGLASTDTQYF. Based on the CDR3 plus reference TRBV5-4 and TRBJ2-3, the full variable domain is ETGVTQSPTHLIKTRGQQVTLRCSSQSGHNTVSWYQQALGQGPQFIFQYYREEENGRGNFPPRFSGLQFPNYSSELNVNALELDDSALYLCASSLGGLASTDTQYFGPGTRLTVL.